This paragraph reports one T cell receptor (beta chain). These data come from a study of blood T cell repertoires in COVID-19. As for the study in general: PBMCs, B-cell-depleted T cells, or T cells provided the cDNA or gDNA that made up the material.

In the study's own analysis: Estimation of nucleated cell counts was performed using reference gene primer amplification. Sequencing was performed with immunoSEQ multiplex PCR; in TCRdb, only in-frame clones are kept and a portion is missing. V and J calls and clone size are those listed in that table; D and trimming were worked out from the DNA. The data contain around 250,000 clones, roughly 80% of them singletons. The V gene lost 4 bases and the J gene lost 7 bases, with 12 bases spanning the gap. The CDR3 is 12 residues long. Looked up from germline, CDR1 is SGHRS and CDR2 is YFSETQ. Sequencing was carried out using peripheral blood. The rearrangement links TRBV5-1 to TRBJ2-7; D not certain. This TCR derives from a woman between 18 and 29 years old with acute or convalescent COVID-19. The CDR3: CASSPSPREQYF. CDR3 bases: TGCGCCAGCAGCCCCTCCCCGAGGGAGCAGTACTTC. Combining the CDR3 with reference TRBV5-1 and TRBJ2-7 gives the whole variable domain KAGVTQTPRYLIKTRGQQVTLSCSPISGHRSVSWYQQTPGQGLQFLFEYFSETQRNKGNFPGRFSGRQFSNSRSEMNVSTLELGDSALYLCASSPSPREQYFGPGTRLTVT.